This T cell receptor (beta chain) was obtained from a study of CD8+CD57+ T cells in acquired aplastic anemia. In the study overall: Sorted CD4+ plus CD8+ cells gave DNA averaging roughly 3 ug.

The CDR3 extends over 15 amino acids. Germline CDR1 SGHVS, CDR2 FQNEAQ. The ends lost 0 bases at V and 6 bases at J; junction bases unmatched: 3. Researchers used genomic DNA as the template to profile TCR beta VDJ and CDR3. MiXCR was run by TCRdb on the reads, yielding one entry per CDR3 protein. The table shows about 200,000 distinct CDR3 sequences, with 50% to 70% occurring only once. Patients picked for sequencing had shown CD8+CD57+ cell expansion detected by flow cytometry. There were no patients without severe acquired aplastic anemia. The V call is TRBV7-8, the J call TRBJ1-5; the match to TRBD1 covers 9 bases. Sequenced input: sorted CD4+, CD8+, or CD8+CD57+ T cells (not recorded which) from PBMCs. The TCR originated in a human donor with aplastic anemia. The CDR3 sequence is CASSLAGTGSQPQHF. CDR3 nucleotides: TGTGCCAGCAGCTTAGCTGGGACAGGGTCTCAGCCCCAGCATTTT. Combining the CDR3 with reference TRBV7-8 and TRBJ1-5 gives the whole variable domain GAGVSQSPRYKVAKRGQDVALRCDPISGHVSLFWYQQALGQGPEFLTYFQNEAQLDKSGLPSDRFFAERPEGSVSTLKIQRTQQEDSAVYLCASSLAGTGSQPQHFGDGTRLSIL.